The 9 T cell receptor beta chains listed next were all sequenced from one sample in a study of blood T cells in healthy people across ages. It was with a sample-barcoded 5' primer and a J-beta primer mix that a second PCR of roughly 6 to 11 cycles was run. MiXCR was run by TCRdb on the 5' RACE reads, yielding one entry per CDR3 protein. The sample holds 1,300,000 or so distinct CDR3 sequences, approximately 63% seen once. The sequenced sample consisted of blood. Receptors were obtained from a man between 18 and 29 years old in good health.

The chain couples TRBV4-1 to TRBJ1-5, with a weak D call TRBD1 (6 bases). CDR1 and CDR2 from the germline V gene are MGHRA and YSYEKL. This CDR3 spans 17 amino acids. V shed 4 bases and J shed 5 bases, with 21 bases lying between them. CDR3 sequence reads: CASSPGPVGGRDQPQHF. DNA of the CDR3: TGCGCCAGCAGCCCCGGCCCGGTGGGGGGGCGAGATCAGCCCCAGCATTTT.

J is TRBJ1-1 and V is TRBV12-3 or TRBV12-4, with D uncertain. V was cut by 5 bases and J by 6 bases, with 19 bases left in between. The CDR3 loop spans 15 amino acids. The CDR3 here is CASSGPGPLISEAFF. The CDR3 bases are TGTGCCAGCAGTGGGCCGGGCCCTCTCATTTCTGAAGCTTTCTTT.

The gene calls are TRBV20-1 and TRBJ2-4; tentative D call: TRBD2 (6 bases). The J call may be incorrect, as the DNA end agrees better with TRBJ2-7. The CDR3 runs 14 residues. Germline V gene data show CDR1 as DFQATT and CDR2 as SNEGSKA (reference sequence). CDR3 DNA: TGCAGTGCTAGTCCACCGGGACTTGCTTACGAGCAGTACTTC. Its protein product is CSASPPGLAYEQYF.

The chain combines TRBV7-6 with TRBJ2-3; D unresolved. The CDR3 is 13 amino acids. V lost 1 base and J lost 5, with 7 bases in between. Germline CDR1 reads SGHVS; CDR2 reads FNYEAQ. This CDR3 is CASSLVELDTQYF. The CDR3 coding sequence is TGTGCCAGCAGCTTAGTTGAATTAGATACGCAGTATTTT.

At least ten counts were recorded for this clonotype. V is TRBV6-5 and J is TRBJ2-3, with a weak D call TRBD1 (5 bases). V was shortened by 7 bases and J by 6 bases, with 14 bases between the two germline ends. This CDR3 spans 13 amino acids. Germline loops: CDR1 MNHEY, CDR2 SVGAGI. This chain's CDR3 is CASIGALRDTQYF. The CDR3 DNA reads as TGTGCCAGCATTGGGGCCCTACGGGATACGCAGTATTTT.

The CDR3 region has the DNA TGTGCCAGTGCCGGTTGGGGCGTGAACACTGAAGCTTTCTTT. Protein product: CASAGWGVNTEAFF. V gene TRBV27 combines with J gene TRBJ1-1; D may be TRBD1 (5 bases). The CDR3 has 14 residues. The V gene lost 9 bases and the J gene lost 0 bases, with 14 bases spanning the gap. The germline V gene encodes CDR1 MNHEY and CDR2 SMNVEV (reference sequence).

The J gene is TRBJ2-5, the V gene TRBV4-1; 7 nucleotides match TRBD2. The V gene's germline CDR1 is MGHRA and CDR2 YSYEKL. The CDR3 extends over 15 amino acids. Trimming took 4 bases from V and 5 from J; bases not matched to a gene: 10. In DNA form, the CDR3 reads TGCGCCAGCAGCCCTCTTGAGGACGGGGGGGAGACCCAGTACTTC. Translating it yields CASSPLEDGGETQYF.

This chain joins TRBV3-1 and TRBJ2-7; 8 positions match TRBD2. This CDR3 has 15 amino acids. Unmatched junction bases numbered 6, after V lost 5 bases and J lost 0 bases. Germline values: CDR1 LGHDT, CDR2 YNNKEL (reference sequence). The CDR3 here is CASSFRAGASYEQYF. DNA of the CDR3: TGTGCCAGCAGCTTCCGAGCGGGGGCCTCCTACGAGCAGTACTTC.

The chain recombines TRBV5-6 with TRBJ2-7; tentative D call: TRBD2 (5 bases). V gave up 2 bases and J gave up 7 bases, with 19 bases separating them. This CDR3 region has 15 residues. Germline CDR1 is SGHDT and CDR2 is YYEEEE. The CDR3 sequence: CASSLGLSGYNEQYF. DNA of the CDR3: TGTGCCAGCAGCTTAGGACTCTCGGGGTACAATGAGCAGTACTTC.